The 6 T cell receptor beta chains below were found in one sample sequenced in a study of CD8 T cells in ankylosing spondylitis. Each CDR3 protein gets one entry after TCRdb re-called the 5' RACE reads with MiXCR. The sample carries a few hundred thousand distinct CDR3 sequences, 9.5% to 12% recorded once. The specimen was blood, either unsorted or a sorted T cell fraction (not recorded which). The receptors shown here come from a male donor with ankylosing spondylitis or in good health (not recorded which).

This sequence joins TRBV27 and TRBJ2-2; no clear D gene. CDR3 length: 16 residues. Germline lookup yields CDR1 MNHEY and CDR2 SMNVEV (reference sequence). The V and J ends lost 5 bases and 3 bases respectively, with 16 bases between them. The CDR3 DNA follows: TGTGCCAGCAGTCCGCTCGAACGGGCTGACACCGGGGAGCTGTTTTTT. This sequence encodes CASSPLERADTGELFF.

This clonotype has ten or more counts. The junction does not match germline at one end; this may be a read error. The rearrangement links TRBV5-1 to TRBJ2-2; a weak D match, TRBD1 (6 bases). Germline lookup yields CDR1 SGHRS and CDR2 YFSETQ. CDR3 length: 16 residues. The CDR3 reads CASRLSQGINTGELFF. The CDR3 DNA is TGCGCCAGCCGCTTAAGCCAGGGGATCAACACCGGGGAGCTGTTTTTT.

In this sample, this clonotype turned up many times. The gene calls are TRBV7-2 and TRBJ2-3; D unclear. The CDR3 extends over 15 amino acids. From germline, CDR1 is SGHTA and CDR2 FQGNSA. V gave up 6 bases and J gave up 2 bases, with 15 bases separating them. The CDR3 loop is CASSGQTGSTDTQYF. CDR3 in DNA: TGTGCCAGCAGTGGCCAGACGGGTTCCACAGATACGCAGTATTTT.

This clonotype was counted at least ten times. The chain couples TRBV20-1 to TRBJ1-2; TRBD1 might be the D (6 bases). The germline V gene has CDR1 DFQATT and CDR2 SNEGSKA (reference sequence). This CDR3 is built from 13 residues. The V end was cut by 0 bases, the J end by 8 bases, with 13 bases between. Written as DNA, the CDR3 is TGCAGTGCTAGAGATCTAGAAGGGGGGGGCTACACCTTC. Translation gives CSARDLEGGGYTF.

In this sample, this clonotype turned up a few times. The V and J genes are TRBV6-1 and TRBJ1-1; 9 bases line up with TRBD1. The germline V gene has CDR1 MNHNS and CDR2 SASEGT. With V trimmed by 4 bases and J by 5 bases, 5 bases remained unmatched. CDR3 length equals 14 residues. The CDR3 coding sequence is TGTGCCAGCAGTGGAACCGGGACAGGGACTGAAGCTTTCTTT. It translates to CASSGTGTGTEAFF.

This clonotype has ten or more counts. The chain is built from TRBV20-1 and TRBJ1-5; D possibly corresponds to TRBD1 (5 bases). CDR1 and CDR2 from the germline V gene are DFQATT and SNEGSKA (reference sequence). Trimming removed 3 bases from V and 3 bases from J, with 9 bases in between. CDR3 size: 13 residues. CDR3 in amino acids: CSASGGNNQPQHF. The CDR3 nucleotides are TGCAGTGCTAGTGGGGGGAACAATCAGCCCCAGCATTTT.